This T cell receptor beta chain was recorded in a study of shared clonotypes between healthy human individuals. As defined, naive CD8 cells were CD45RO-negative and positively selected for CCR7, with terminally differentiated effector memory CD45RA+ cells excluded. The repertoire was sequenced with immunoSEQ multiplex PCR; TCRdb's copy has only in-frame clones and lacks some. The sample holds millions of clones, about 95% seen once. Per germline, CDR1 SEHNR and CDR2 FQNEAQ (reference sequence). The CDR3 spans 13 residues. The V end was cut by 2 bases, the J end by 5 bases, with 9 bases between. The rearrangement uses TRBV7-9 and TRBJ2-5, with D unclear. Sample: naive CD8+ T cells sorted from blood. This sequence was found in a man between 18 and 35 years old in good health. CDR3 residues: CASSLWVEETQYF. CDR3 DNA sequence: TGTGCCAGCAGCTTATGGGTTGAGGAGACCCAGTACTTC.